A single sample is the source of the 11 T cell receptor beta chains below, sequenced in a study of T cell responses to AZD1222 COVID-19 vaccine. This table comes from immunoSEQ multiplex PCR, and its TCRdb copy is limited to in-frame clones, with some not included. Of 150,000 to 250,000 clones in the sample, 80% to 95% were seen once. The sample here was peripheral blood, taken 28 days after the second AZD1222 dose. The receptors stem from an adult who received the AZD1222 COVID-19 vaccine.

The chain combines TRBV18 with TRBJ2-1, with 7 bases matching TRBD1. Germline V gives CDR1 KGHSH, CDR2 LQKENI. The trim removed 1 base at V and 6 bases at J, leaving 3 bases unmatched. The length of the CDR3 is 14 residues. This CDR3 reads CASSPLRDSNEQFF. For the CDR3, the DNA is TGTGCCAGCTCACCACTCCGGGACAGCAATGAGCAGTTCTTC.

This clone was detected only once. The chain carries TRBV7-2 and TRBJ2-3; 8 nucleotides agree with TRBD1. V was pared by 5 bases and J by 1 base, with 5 bases of the junction left unmatched. Germline values: CDR1 SGHTA, CDR2 FQGNSA. The CDR3 extends over 15 amino acids. The CDR3 sequence is CASSRTGLGTDTQYF. In nucleotides, the CDR3 is TGTGCCAGCAGCCGGACAGGGCTCGGCACAGATACGCAGTATTTT.

The chain employs TRBV7-8 and TRBJ2-1; D gene unclear. V was pared by 0 bases and J by 7 bases, with 4 bases between. This CDR3 comprises 12 residues. Germline lookup yields CDR1 SGHVS and CDR2 FQNEAQ. CDR3 in DNA: TGTGCCAGCAGCTTAGCTAGTAATGAGCAGTTCTTC. Protein: CASSLASNEQFF.

The chain is built from TRBV27 and TRBJ2-7; a possible D gene is TRBD2 (5 bases). V lost 2 bases, J lost 2 bases, and 10 bases lay in between. Germline V gene sequence: CDR1 MNHEY, CDR2 SMNVEV (reference sequence). The CDR3 runs 14 residues. CDR3 in amino acids: CASSLASGAYEQYF. The CDR3 DNA reads TGTGCCAGCAGTTTAGCCAGCGGAGCCTACGAGCAGTACTTC.

This clone was detected only a few times. The chain recombines TRBV15 with TRBJ1-5; maybe TRBD1 (5 bases). Germline V gives CDR1 LNHNV, CDR2 YYDKDF (reference sequence). The CDR3 runs to 15 residues. Trimming removed 0 bases from V and 6 bases from J, with 12 bases in between. CDR3 in amino acids: CATSRDNEGSQPQHF. The CDR3 region has the DNA TGTGCCACCAGCAGAGATAACGAGGGGAGTCAGCCCCAGCATTTT.

The chain employs TRBV18 and TRBJ2-5; D remains unclear. Germline CDR1 is KGHSH and CDR2 is LQKENI. This CDR3 contains 9 residues. Trimming stripped 10 bases from V and 5 bases from J, with 5 bases between. The CDR3 here is CATVETQYF. The CDR3 DNA sequence: TGTGCCACCGTGGAGACCCAGTACTTC.

The chain couples TRBV7-9 to TRBJ2-5, with 13 bases matching TRBD2. From germline, CDR1 is SEHNR and CDR2 FQNEAQ (reference sequence). CDR3 size: 15 residues. V trimming: 4 bases; J trimming: 3 bases; junction bases outside the gene matches: 2. Written as DNA, the CDR3 is TGTGCCAGCAGCTCAGGGACTAGCGGGAAAGAGACCCAGTACTTC. It yields the protein CASSSGTSGKETQYF.

The rearrangement uses TRBV7-9 and TRBJ1-3; D ambiguous. This CDR3 comprises 17 residues. The germline CDR1 and CDR2 sequences are SEHNR and FQNEAQ (reference sequence). V gave up 4 bases and J gave up 0 bases, with 16 bases separating them. The CDR3 nucleotides are TGTGCCAGCAGCTCTCGGTGGGAGGTATCCTCTGGAAACACCATATATTTT. It translates to CASSSRWEVSSGNTIYF.

This clone has a single count. This rearrangement joins TRBV19 to TRBJ2-1, with a weak D call TRBD2 (5 bases). Germline V gene lookup returns CDR1 LNHDA and CDR2 SQIVND (reference sequence). CDR3 size: 13 residues. Trimming took 3 bases from V and 5 from J, leaving 8 bases between them. CDR3 sequence: CASSISAHNEQFF. For the CDR3, the DNA is TGTGCCAGTAGTATTAGCGCGCACAATGAGCAGTTCTTC.

Concerning this clone: Other DNA sequences within the sample encode an identical CDR3. The rearrangement links TRBV28 to TRBJ1-6, with unresolved D. CDR1 and CDR2 from the germline V gene are MDHEN and SYDVKM. Trimming removed 2 bases from V and 10 bases from J, with 3 bases in between. The CDR3 sequence is 11 residues long. The CDR3 sequence is CASSLGSPLHF. Written as DNA, the CDR3 is TGTGCCAGCAGTTTAGGATCACCCCTCCACTTT.

J is TRBJ1-5 and V is TRBV19; D call uncertain. Between the trimmed V and J ends, which lost 3 bases and 4 bases, there was a span of 13 bases. This CDR3 region has 15 residues. Per germline, CDR1 LNHDA and CDR2 SQIVND (reference sequence). The CDR3 DNA follows: TGTGCCAGTAGTATTCGGGGAGCGGGAAATCAGCCCCAGCATTTT. Translation gives CASSIRGAGNQPQHF.